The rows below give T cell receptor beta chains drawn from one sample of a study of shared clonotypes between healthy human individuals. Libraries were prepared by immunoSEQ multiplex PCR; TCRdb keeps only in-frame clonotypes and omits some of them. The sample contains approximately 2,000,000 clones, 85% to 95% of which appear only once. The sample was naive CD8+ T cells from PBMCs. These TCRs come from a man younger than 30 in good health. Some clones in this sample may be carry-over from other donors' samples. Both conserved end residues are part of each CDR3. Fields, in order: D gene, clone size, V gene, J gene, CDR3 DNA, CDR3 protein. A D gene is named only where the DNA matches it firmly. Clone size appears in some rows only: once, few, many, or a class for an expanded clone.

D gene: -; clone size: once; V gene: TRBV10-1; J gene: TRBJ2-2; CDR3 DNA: TGCGCCAGCGTGGGGGATCCCATTATATGGTTGCTGTTTTTT; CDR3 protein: CASVGDPIIWLLFF
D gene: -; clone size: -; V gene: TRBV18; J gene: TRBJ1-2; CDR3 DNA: TGTGCCAGCTCACCAGTGGGAGCAGGAGGAGGCTACACCTTC; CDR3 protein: CASSPVGAGGGYTF
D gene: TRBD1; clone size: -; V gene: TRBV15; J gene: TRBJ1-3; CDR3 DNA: TGTGCCACCAGCAGTGTTTGGACAGGACTCGGAAACACCATATATTTT; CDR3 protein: CATSSVWTGLGNTIYF
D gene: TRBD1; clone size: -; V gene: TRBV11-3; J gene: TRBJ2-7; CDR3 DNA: TGTGCCAGCAGCTCGGGACAGAGGTCCTACGAGCAGTACTTC; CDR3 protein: CASSSGQRSYEQYF
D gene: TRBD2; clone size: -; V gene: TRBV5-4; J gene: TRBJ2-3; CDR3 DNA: TGTGCCAGCAGCCCGGCTACTAGCGGGAGAATCACAGATACGCAGTATTTT; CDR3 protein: CASSPATSGRITDTQYF
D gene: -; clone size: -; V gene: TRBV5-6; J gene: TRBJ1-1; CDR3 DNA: TGTGCCAGCAGCTTGGTAGCAGGAAGAAACACTGAAGCTTTCTTT; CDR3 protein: CASSLVAGRNTEAFF
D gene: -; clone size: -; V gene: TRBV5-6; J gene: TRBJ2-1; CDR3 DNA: TGTGCCAGCAGCTTAGCGGACCCCTATAATGAGCAGTTCTTC; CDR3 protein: CASSLADPYNEQFF
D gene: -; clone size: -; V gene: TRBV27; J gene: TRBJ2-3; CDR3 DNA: TGTGCCAGCAGTTTGTTGGCTAGAATCAATTTGCCAGATACGCAGTATTTT; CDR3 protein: CASSLLARINLPDTQYF
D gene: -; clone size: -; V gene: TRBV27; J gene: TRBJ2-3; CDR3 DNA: TGTGCCAGCAGTTGCGACGCGGGTCGCACTAGCACAGATACGCAGTATTTT; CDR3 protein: CASSCDAGRTSTDTQYF
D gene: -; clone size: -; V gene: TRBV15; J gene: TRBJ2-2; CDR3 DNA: TGTGCCACCAGCAGAGAAGGTGGGGGAGGTGGCGAGCTGTTTTTT; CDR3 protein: CATSREGGGGGELFF
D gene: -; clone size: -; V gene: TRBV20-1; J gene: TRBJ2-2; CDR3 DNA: TGCAGTGCTAGATCGGGCGGGGAGCTGTTTTTT; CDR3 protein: CSARSGGELFF
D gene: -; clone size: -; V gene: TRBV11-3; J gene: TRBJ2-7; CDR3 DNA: TGTGCCAGCAGCTTCAGGGGCTACGAGCAGTACTTC; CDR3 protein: CASSFRGYEQYF
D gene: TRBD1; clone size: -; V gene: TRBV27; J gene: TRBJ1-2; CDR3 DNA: TGTGCCAGCAGTCTACAGGGGGCAATCTATGGCTACACCTTC; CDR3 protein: CASSLQGAIYGYTF
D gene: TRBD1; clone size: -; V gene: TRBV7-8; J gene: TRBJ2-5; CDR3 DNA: TGTGCCAGCAGCTGGAAGGCCGGGACAGGGGCCCTTCGGGAGACCCAGTACTTC; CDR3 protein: CASSWKAGTGALRETQYF